The 6 T cell receptor beta chains below all came from one sample that was sequenced in a study of naive and memory T cell subsets. The beta constant-region primer was an equimolar mix of two oligonucleotides covering TRBC1 and TRBC2. TCRdb reanalysed the UMI-ligation and nested PCR reads using MiXCR and keeps one entry per CDR3 protein. The sample holds tens of thousands of distinct CDR3 sequences, roughly 15% seen once. The specimen sequenced was effector memory CD4+ T cells from blood. Subset specified: effector memory, CD45RA- CD27-. The receptors were sampled from a human donor in good health.

V gene TRBV29-1 combines with J gene TRBJ2-7; 9 bases match TRBD1. V gave up 7 bases and J gave up 5 bases; unmatched junction bases: 12. Germline CDR1 reads SQVTM; CDR2 reads ANQGSEA. The CDR3 spans 14 residues. The CDR3: CSAKTGQGSNEQYF. DNA of the CDR3: TGCAGCGCTAAAACGGGACAGGGTTCGAACGAGCAGTACTTC.

The chain joins TRBV12-3 or TRBV12-4 to TRBJ1-2, with D tentatively TRBD1 (6 bases). The CDR3 runs 15 residues. V shed 8 bases and J shed 5 bases, with 21 bases lying between them. CDR3 loop: CASLEGGAPRYGYTF. The CDR3 DNA sequence: TGTGCCAGCCTCGAGGGGGGGGCGCCCCGGTATGGCTACACCTTC.

On this clonotype itself: The CDR3 ends on some other residue instead of the conserved phenylalanine or tryptophan, so this is likely a read error. The rearrangement links TRBV7-2 to TRBJ2-5; the D is unclear. V was trimmed by 5 bases and J by 3 bases, leaving 13 bases between them. The germline V gene encodes CDR1 SGHTA and CDR2 FQGNSA. This CDR3 spans 14 amino acids. CDR3 sequence (DNA): TGTGCCAGCAGCCCGCGACGTGGGGAAGAGACCCAGTACTCC. Translated: CASSPRRGEETQYS.

There are many counts of this clonotype. The chain is built from TRBV20-1 and TRBJ2-7; no clear D. The CDR3 loop spans 12 amino acids. Per the germline V gene, CDR1 is DFQATT and CDR2 is SNEGSKA (reference sequence). V shed 5 bases and J shed 0 bases, with 8 bases lying between them. CDR3 region: CSARRDSYEQYF. Here the CDR3 DNA reads TGCAGTGCTCGACGCGACTCCTACGAGCAGTACTTC.

This clonotype was detected ten times or more. This chain connects TRBV7-2 to TRBJ1-5; 7 bases are a match to TRBD1. The CDR3 length is 14 residues. Germline values: CDR1 SGHTA, CDR2 FQGNSA. With V trimmed by 2 bases and J by 6 bases, 4 bases remained unmatched. CDR3 sequence: CASSLQTGRQPQHF. The CDR3 DNA reads as TGTGCCAGCAGCTTACAGACAGGGCGTCAGCCCCAGCATTTT. Together with reference TRBV7-2 and TRBJ1-5, the CDR3 gives the full variable domain: GAGVSQSPSNKVTEKGKDVELRCDPISGHTALYWYRQSLGQGLEFLIYFQGNSAPDKSGLPSDRFSAERTGGSVSTLTIQRTQQEDSAVYLCASSLQTGRQPQHFGDGTRLSIL.

A few counts support this clonotype. The V call is TRBV7-2, the J call TRBJ2-1; 8 bases are shared with TRBD1. With V trimmed by 6 bases and J by 1 base, 5 bases remained unmatched. Germline V CDR1 and CDR2: SGHTA, FQGNSA. CDR3 size: 15 residues. As DNA, the CDR3 is TGTGCCAGCAGAGCCGACAGGGGATCCTACAATGAGCAGTTCTTC. This gives the protein CASRADRGSYNEQFF.